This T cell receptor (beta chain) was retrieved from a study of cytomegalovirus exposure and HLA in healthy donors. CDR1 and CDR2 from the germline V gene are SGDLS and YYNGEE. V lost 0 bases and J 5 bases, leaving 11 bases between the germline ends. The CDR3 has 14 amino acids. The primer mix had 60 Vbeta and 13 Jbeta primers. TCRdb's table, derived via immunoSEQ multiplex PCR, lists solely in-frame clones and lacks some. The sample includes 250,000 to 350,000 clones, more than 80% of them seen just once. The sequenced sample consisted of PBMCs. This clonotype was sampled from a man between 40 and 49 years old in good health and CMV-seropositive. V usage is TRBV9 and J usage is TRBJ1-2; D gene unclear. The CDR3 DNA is TGTGCCAGCAGCGTAGTGGCGGGCAATTATGGCTACACCTTC. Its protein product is CASSVVAGNYGYTF. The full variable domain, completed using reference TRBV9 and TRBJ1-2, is DSGVTQTPKHLITATGQRVTLRCSPRSGDLSVYWYQQSLDQGLQFLIQYYNGEERAKGNILERFSAQQFPDLHSELNLSSLELGDSALYFCASSVVAGNYGYTFGSGTRLTVV.